These 6 T cell receptor beta chains share one sample of origin, sequenced in a study of shared clonotypes between healthy human individuals. Method: immunoSEQ multiplex PCR; TCRdb's copy keeps in-frame clones and lacks some. The data hold 950,000 to 1,300,000 clones, with 60% to 80% observed a single time. The sequencing input was memory CD4+ T cells sorted from blood. Subset given: CD45RA-negative fraction. The receptors shown here come from a man between 18 and 29 years old in good health.

This clone was counted a single time. This sequence joins TRBV6-5 and TRBJ1-4; the match to TRBD1 covers 7 bases. Germline-derived CDR1 and CDR2 are MNHEY and SVGAGI. The junction had 11 bases not matched to a gene; V was cut back by 6 bases and J by 10 bases. The CDR3 contains 14 residues. The CDR3 here is CASRPGTVTGKLFF. For the CDR3, the DNA is TGTGCCAGCAGACCCGGGACAGTGACTGGAAAACTGTTTTTT.

The genes are TRBV4-1 and TRBJ2-7; TRBD2 agrees at 7 bases. The junction had 3 bases not matched to a gene; V was cut back by 1 base and J by 0 bases. The CDR3 spans 15 residues. Germline CDR1 is MGHRA and CDR2 is YSYEKL. The CDR3, as DNA: TGCGCCAGCAGCCAAGCCCTAGCGGACTCCTACGAGCAGTACTTC. This gives the protein CASSQALADSYEQYF.

With regard to this clone: The same CDR3 arises from other DNA sequences in this sample as well. This chain links TRBV7-9 with TRBJ2-5; D unclear. The CDR3 is 12 amino acids. Germline values: CDR1 SEHNR, CDR2 FQNEAQ (reference sequence). V lost 1 base, J lost 5 bases, and 5 bases lay in between. Written as DNA, the CDR3 is TGTGCCAGCAGCTTAGGTTCCGAGACCCAGTACTTC. Amino acid sequence: CASSLGSETQYF.

This chain uses TRBV11-2 with TRBJ2-3, with TRBD1 matching 9 bases. Unmatched junction bases numbered 3, after V lost 4 bases and J lost 4 bases. There are 14 residues in the CDR3. Germline values: CDR1 SGHAT, CDR2 FQNNGV. CDR3 in amino acids: CASSSDRGPDTQYF. DNA for the CDR3: TGTGCCAGCAGCTCGGACAGGGGTCCAGATACGCAGTATTTT.

CDR3: CASSTRLAGIYNEQFF. The CDR3 bases are TGCGCCAGCAGCACCAGACTAGCGGGGATCTACAATGAGCAGTTCTTC. V is TRBV5-1 and J is TRBJ2-1, with 11 bases lining up with TRBD2. The CDR3 consists of 16 residues. CDR1 and CDR2 (germline): SGHRS, YFSETQ. V shed 4 bases and J 3 bases; nucleotides not matched to a gene: 6. Supplemented by reference TRBV5-1 and TRBJ2-1, the full variable domain reads KAGVTQTPRYLIKTRGQQVTLSCSPISGHRSVSWYQQTPGQGLQFLFEYFSETQRNKGNFPGRFSGRQFSNSRSEMNVSTLELGDSALYLCASSTRLAGIYNEQFFGPGTRLTVL.

This CDR3 is CASSMRGAGTDTQYF. The CDR3 DNA is TGTGCCAGCAGCATGCGGGGGGCCGGCACAGATACGCAGTATTTT. The chain couples TRBV9 to TRBJ2-3; TRBD2 matches 8 bases. The CDR3 has 15 residues. Germline CDR1 and CDR2: SGDLS and YYNGEE. V shed 4 bases, J shed 1 base, and the junction held 5 bases outside the gene matches.